These 8 T cell receptor beta chains share one sample of origin, sequenced in a study of cytomegalovirus exposure and HLA in healthy donors. PCR involved 60 Vbeta and 13 Jbeta primers. The assay was immunoSEQ multiplex PCR, and TCRdb's table has in-frame clones only and misses some. The repertoire holds under 75,000 clones, with around 62% as singletons. Sequencing was done on a sample of PBMCs. The source is a man between 35 and 55 years old in good health and CMV-seropositive.

The CDR3: CASSLDATSAYSGQFF. CDR3 sequence (DNA): TGTGCCAGCAGCTTAGACGCGACTAGCGCCTATTCGGGGCAGTTCTTC. This chain connects TRBV7-8 to TRBJ2-1; TRBD2 agrees at 8 bases. The length of the CDR3 is 16 residues. CDR1 is SGHVS and CDR2 is FQNEAQ in the germline V gene. J gave up 12 bases and V 1 base, and 14 bases lay outside the gene matches. Combining the CDR3 with reference TRBV7-8 and TRBJ2-1 gives the whole variable domain GAGVSQSPRYKVAKRGQDVALRCDPISGHVSLFWYQQALGQGPEFLTYFQNEAQLDKSGLPSDRFFAERPEGSVSTLKIQRTQQEDSAVYLCASSLDATSAYSGQFFGPGTRLTVL.

This clone was recorded a few times. J is TRBJ2-7 and V is TRBV2; a possible D gene is TRBD2 (6 bases). Per germline, CDR1 SNHLY and CDR2 FYNNEI. This CDR3 has 13 amino acids. V gave up 11 bases and J gave up 4 bases, with 18 bases separating them. The CDR3 is CAGKRDSIYEQYF. The DNA for the CDR3 is TGTGCCGGTAAACGGGACTCAATATACGAGCAGTACTTC.

The table lists this clone with a few counts. This rearrangement joins TRBV2 to TRBJ2-5; 7 bases align to TRBD2. V gave up 1 base and J gave up 7 bases; unmatched junction bases: 6. The CDR3 totals 14 residues. Germline V gene lookup returns CDR1 SNHLY and CDR2 FYNNEI. CDR3 bases: TGTGCCAGCAGTGAAGGACTAGCTTTGGGGACCCAGTACTTC. It translates to CASSEGLALGTQYF.

The CDR3 coding sequence is TGTGCCAGCAGCAAAGCAGGGGAAGTTACTCGAGACTATGGCTACACCTTC. Translation gives CASSKAGEVTRDYGYTF. The V call is TRBV21-1, the J call TRBJ1-2; the DNA was not compared with TRBD1, the D call given in the table. TRBV21-1 is classified as a pseudogene. The CDR3 is 17 residues long.

The CDR3 reads CASSPGQGASGNTIYF. In nucleotides, the CDR3 is TGTGCCAGCAGCCCGGGACAGGGAGCGTCTGGAAACACCATATATTTT. The chain is built from TRBV7-8 and TRBJ1-3, with TRBD1 matching 9 bases. Germline CDR1 is SGHVS and CDR2 is FQNEAQ. The CDR3 totals 16 residues. Trimming removed 5 bases from V and 1 base from J; junction bases left unmatched: 6.

This clone has more than one count but fewer than ten. The chain recombines TRBV21-1 with TRBJ1-1; the DNA was not used to check the table's D call, TRBD1. TRBV21-1 corresponds to a pseudogene. The CDR3 loop spans 13 amino acids. In DNA form, the CDR3 reads TGTGCCAGCCCTTCCTCGCAGAATGTAGAAGCTTTCTTT. Encoded protein: CASPSSQNVEAFF.

This clone was counted a few times. This chain joins TRBV6-1 and TRBJ1-2; D is ambiguous. The ends were cut back, 4 bases at V and 5 bases at J, with 14 bases in the middle. Germline lookup yields CDR1 MNHNS and CDR2 SASEGT. The CDR3 is 14 amino acids. The CDR3 DNA follows: TGTGCCAGCAGTGTTGGGAGATTAGTGTATGGCTACACCTTC. This codes for CASSVGRLVYGYTF.

This chain uses TRBV5-1 with TRBJ2-1; 8 nucleotides align to TRBD2. V was clipped by 4 bases and J by 0 bases; unmatched bases: 3. The CDR3 runs to 15 residues. CDR1 is SGHRS, CDR2 YFSETQ, per germline. CDR3 DNA sequence: TGCGCCAGCAGCACGGGGGGGAGCTCCTACAATGAGCAGTTCTTC. It yields the protein CASSTGGSSYNEQFF.